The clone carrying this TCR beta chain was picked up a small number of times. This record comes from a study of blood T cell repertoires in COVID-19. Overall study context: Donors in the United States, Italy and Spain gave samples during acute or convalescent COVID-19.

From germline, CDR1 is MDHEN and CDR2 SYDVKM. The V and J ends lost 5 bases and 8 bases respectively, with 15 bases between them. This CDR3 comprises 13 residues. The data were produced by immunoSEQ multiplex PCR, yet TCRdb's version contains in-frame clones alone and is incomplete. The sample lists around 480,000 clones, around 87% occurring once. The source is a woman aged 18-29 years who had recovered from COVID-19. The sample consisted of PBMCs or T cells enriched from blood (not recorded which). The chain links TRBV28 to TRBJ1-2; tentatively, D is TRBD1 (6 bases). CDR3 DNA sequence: TGTGCCAGCAGTCCTCCAGGGGACGGCGGCTACACCTTC. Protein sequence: CASSPPGDGGYTF.